Listed below are T cell receptor beta chains from one sample, sequenced in a study of PD-L1 blockade in urothelial cancer. The protocol was immunoSEQ multiplex PCR, while the TCRdb copy is restricted to in-frame clones and leaves out a portion. The sample has around 100,000 clones; more than 75% are singletons. This specimen consisted of PBMCs, obtained around atezolizumab (anti-PD-L1) treatment. Receptors were obtained from a man aged 60 to 69 with urothelial cancer. Each CDR3 is given with its conserved first and last residue. D genes are given only for firm matches. The size of a clone is reported for some rows only, either as once, few or many, or as a class for expanded clones.

V: TRBV5-6
length: 16
size: -
D: -
J: TRBJ2-4
DNA: TGTGCCAGCAGCTCAAAGGGGGTTATAGCCAAAAACATTCAGTACTTC
CDR3: CASSSKGVIAKNIQYF

V: TRBV28
length: 14
size: -
D: TRBD2
J: TRBJ2-3
DNA: TGTGCCAGCTTCCCGGGGGGATCCACAGATACGCAGTATTTT
CDR3: CASFPGGSTDTQYF

V: TRBV28
length: 15
size: -
D: TRBD1
J: TRBJ2-5
DNA: TGTGCCAGCAGTTTACCGTCAGGGGGCAGGGAGACCCAGTACTTC
CDR3: CASSLPSGGRETQYF

V: TRBV2
length: 16
size: once
D: TRBD1
J: TRBJ1-4
DNA: TGTGCCAGCAACTACCTTAGGACAGGGACTAATGAAAAACTGTTTTTT
CDR3: CASNYLRTGTNEKLFF

V: TRBV5-4
length: 16
size: -
D: TRBD1
J: TRBJ1-1
DNA: TGTGCCAGTGGGAGATTCAGGGGGCTGGAGGACACTGAAGCTTTCTTT
CDR3: CASGRFRGLEDTEAFF

V: TRBV9
length: 15
size: -
D: -
J: TRBJ2-6
DNA: TGTGCCAGCAGCCCACAGGGCTCTGGGGCCAACGTCCTGACTTTC
CDR3: CASSPQGSGANVLTF

V: TRBV28
length: 13
size: -
D: -
J: TRBJ2-1
DNA: TGTGCCAGCAGTTCGGGATCCTACAATGAGCAGTTCTTC
CDR3: CASSSGSYNEQFF

V: TRBV29-1
length: 12
size: -
D: TRBD1
J: TRBJ2-3
DNA: TGCAGCTATAACAGGGGTGGGGATACGCAGTATTTT
CDR3: CSYNRGGDTQYF

V: TRBV28
length: 14
size: -
D: TRBD1
J: TRBJ2-7
DNA: TGTGCCAGCAGTTTGACAGGGGCCACCTACGAGCAGTACTTC
CDR3: CASSLTGATYEQYF

V: TRBV7-6
length: 15
size: -
D: TRBD1
J: TRBJ1-1
DNA: TGTGCCAGCAGCCCACCCGAGGGGGCGCCCACTGAAGCTTTCTTT
CDR3: CASSPPEGAPTEAFF

V: TRBV5-1
length: 13
size: -
D: TRBD2
J: TRBJ2-7
DNA: TGCGCCAGCAGCTTGGCCCCGGGAGGCGAGCAGTACTTC
CDR3: CASSLAPGGEQYF

V: TRBV28
length: 13
size: -
D: TRBD1
J: TRBJ2-7
DNA: TGTGCCACCCAAGGACAGGAACCTTACGAGCAGTACTTC
CDR3: CATQGQEPYEQYF

V: TRBV2
length: 12
size: -
D: -
J: TRBJ1-2
DNA: TGTGCCAGCAGGCAAACCAGGGATGGCTACACCTTC
CDR3: CASRQTRDGYTF

V: TRBV30
length: 16
size: -
D: TRBD2
J: TRBJ2-2
DNA: TGTGCCTGGAGTGTGATAGCGGGAGGGCGTATCAGGGAGCTGTTTTTT
CDR3: CAWSVIAGGRIRELFF

V: TRBV27
length: 12
size: -
D: -
J: TRBJ1-5
DNA: TGTGCCAGCAGTTTCAGGGGTCAGCCCCAGCATTTT
CDR3: CASSFRGQPQHF